These 10 T cell receptor beta chains originate from one sample sequenced in a study of neurological immune-mediated disorders. Time point described: longitudinal time-point 1 (baseline). TCRdb independently ran MiXCR on the 5' RACE reads; one entry per CDR3 protein. The table records tens of thousands of distinct CDR3 sequences, about 3.2% of them present only once. The sequenced material came from PBMCs. Receptors originate from a woman aged 55 to 70 with multiple sclerosis.

This clonotype was recorded at least ten times. The V gene is TRBV2, the J gene TRBJ2-5; tentative D call: TRBD1 (6 bases). The CDR3 has 15 residues. The germline CDR1 and CDR2 sequences are SNHLY and FYNNEI. V lost 4 bases and J lost 2, with 14 bases in between. CDR3 DNA sequence: TGTGCCAGCAGTGGCCAACAGGGATCGCAAGAGACCCAGTACTTC. Protein sequence: CASSGQQGSQETQYF.

This clonotype was seen at least ten times. This chain uses TRBV29-1 with TRBJ2-5; 7 bases agree with TRBD1. V lost 6 bases, J lost 7 bases, and 8 bases stayed unmatched. The CDR3 extends over 12 amino acids. Germline CDR1 is SQVTM and CDR2 is ANQGSEA. The CDR3, as DNA: TGCAGCGTCGACAGGGATGTCGGGACCCAGTACTTC. Translating it yields CSVDRDVGTQYF.

This clonotype showed up many times. The chain has TRBV20-1 and TRBJ1-1; 7 bases align to TRBD1. This CDR3 has 12 residues. Germline V lookup: CDR1 DFQATT, CDR2 SNEGSKA (reference sequence). Trimming cost V 6 bases and J 8 bases; bases outside gene matches: 9. CDR3 DNA: TGCAGTGCAACCTACAGGGGCAGAGAAGCTTTCTTT. Its translation is CSATYRGREAFF.

This clonotype came up many times. The chain uses TRBV18 and TRBJ1-4; no definite D call. The CDR3 covers 14 residues. With 0 bases removed from V and 5 bases from J, the gap between germline ends came to 7 bases. Germline loops: CDR1 KGHSH, CDR2 LQKENI. CDR3 nucleotide sequence: TGTGCCAGCTCACCACCGCTTCTGAATGAAAAACTGTTTTTT. Amino acid sequence: CASSPPLLNEKLFF.

Concerning this clonotype: A much larger clone is a single base away; this may be a read error. This chain connects TRBV20-1 to TRBJ1-6, with D hard to call. The CDR3 has 15 residues. CDR1 and CDR2 from the germline V gene are DFQATT and SNEGSKA (reference sequence). The CDR3 DNA reads as TGCAGTGCTAGAGAGGGCAGCTCCTATAATTCACCCCTCAACTTT. Its translation: CSAREGSSYNSPLNF.

In this sample, this clonotype turned up many times. The CDR3, as DNA: TGTGCCAGCAGCTTGTTCGGACAGGGGGCCTTTTTGGGTGCTGAAGCTTTCTTT. Amino acid sequence: CASSLFGQGAFLGAEAFF. This chain joins TRBV5-5 and TRBJ1-1, with TRBD1 matching over 11 bases. The CDR3 is made up of 18 amino acids. V lost 1 base and J lost 6; bases outside the gene matches: 14. Per the germline V gene, CDR1 is SGHKS and CDR2 is YYEKEE (reference sequence).

This clonotype was detected ten times or more. This chain uses TRBV5-1 with TRBJ1-1; weak D call: TRBD1 (6 bases). V was shortened by 4 bases and J by 2 bases, with 15 bases between the two germline ends. Germline CDR1 reads SGHRS; CDR2 reads YFSETQ. The CDR3 has 15 amino acids. CDR3 residues: CASSAPGAVNTEAFF. DNA of the CDR3: TGCGCCAGCAGCGCCCCAGGGGCAGTAAACACTGAAGCTTTCTTT. The full variable domain, in which reference TRBV5-1 and TRBJ1-1 provide the parts outside the CDR3, is KAGVTQTPRYLIKTRGQQVTLSCSPISGHRSVSWYQQTPGQGLQFLFEYFSETQRNKGNFPGRFSGRQFSNSRSEMNVSTLELGDSALYLCASSAPGAVNTEAFFGQGTRLTVV.

In its sample, this clonotype was seen many times. The V and J genes are TRBV20-1 and TRBJ2-7; D is unresolved. Trimming took 4 bases from V and 0 from J, leaving 10 bases between them. This CDR3 has 13 residues. Germline V gene lookup returns CDR1 DFQATT and CDR2 SNEGSKA (reference sequence). CDR3 nucleotides: TGCAGTGCTATACGAACTAACTCCTACGAGCAGTACTTC. Encoded protein: CSAIRTNSYEQYF.

This clonotype was observed at least ten times. This CDR3 is CASSPTGGVSYNEQFF. CDR3 nucleotides: TGTGCCAGCAGTCCTACAGGGGGCGTCTCCTACAATGAGCAGTTCTTC. The V call is TRBV27, the J call TRBJ2-1; TRBD1 matches 9 bases. The germline V gene has CDR1 MNHEY and CDR2 SMNVEV (reference sequence). The V and J ends lost 5 bases and 0 bases, in that order; junction bases with no gene match: 5. There are 16 residues in the CDR3.

Many counts were recorded for this clonotype. This sequence joins TRBV5-1 and TRBJ1-3; no firm D call. This CDR3 spans 16 amino acids. Germline V gives CDR1 SGHRS, CDR2 YFSETQ. V shed 4 bases and J shed 2 bases, with 16 bases lying between them. The CDR3, as DNA: TGCGCCAGCAGCCAGACCGTCGGTAGGACTGGAAACACCATATATTTT. This translates into CASSQTVGRTGNTIYF.